Shown below are 29 T cell receptor beta chains from a single sample sequenced in a study of cytomegalovirus exposure and HLA in healthy donors. 60 Vbeta and 13 Jbeta primers were used in PCR. Using immunoSEQ multiplex PCR, the repertoire was profiled, and TCRdb retains in-frame clones only, with some absent. The table lists around 150,000 clones, over 65% of them singletons. Specimen: PBMCs. Every receptor here comes from a female donor in good health and CMV-seropositive.

This clone was found a few times. This rearrangement joins TRBV4-1 to TRBJ1-3, with D possibly being TRBD1 (6 bases). Germline V CDR1 and CDR2: MGHRA, YSYEKL. The CDR3 is made up of 16 amino acids. The V end was cut by 3 bases, the J end by 4 bases, with 16 bases between. CDR3 bases: TGCGCCAGCAGCCACCCAGGGGTTCACAAGGGAAACACCATATATTTT. Protein: CASSHPGVHKGNTIYF.

The V call is TRBV27, the J call TRBJ2-5; possible D gene TRBD1, 8 bases. This CDR3 contains 13 residues. The V end was cut by 8 bases, the J end by 4 bases, with 14 bases between. Germline V lookup: CDR1 MNHEY, CDR2 SMNVEV (reference sequence). The CDR3 DNA sequence: TGTGCCAGCGGGAACAGGGGGGGAGAGACCCAGTACTTC. This translates into CASGNRGGETQYF.

V is TRBV14 and J is TRBJ2-1; D might be TRBD1 (5 bases). The germline gives CDR1 SGHDN, CDR2 FVKESK. The CDR3 is made up of 13 amino acids. The V gene lost 3 bases and the J gene lost 9 bases, with 12 bases spanning the gap. In nucleotides, the CDR3 is TGTGCCAGCAGCCACACTTGGGGCTCTGAGCAGTTCTTC. This translates into CASSHTWGSEQFF. Drawing the rest from reference TRBV14 and TRBJ2-1, the complete variable domain is EAGVTQFPSHSVIEKGQTVTLRCDPISGHDNLYWYRRVMGKEIKFLLHFVKESKQDESGMPNNRFLAERTGGTYSTLKVQPAELEDSGVYFCASSHTWGSEQFFGPGTRLTVL.

The V call is TRBV30, the J call TRBJ2-5; D ambiguous. The germline gives CDR1 GTSNPN, CDR2 SVGIG (reference sequence). V was shortened by 3 bases and J by 5 bases, with 10 bases between the two germline ends. The CDR3 contains 12 residues. This chain's CDR3 is CAWSTRVETQYF. The CDR3 DNA reads TGTGCCTGGAGCACCCGGGTGGAGACCCAGTACTTC.

This chain links TRBV6-1 with TRBJ1-4; D unresolved. Germline CDR1 MNHNS, CDR2 SASEGT. The V and J ends lost 6 bases and 0 bases respectively, with 8 bases between them. The CDR3 is 14 residues long. This CDR3 reads CASRPTATNEKLFF. CDR3 nucleotides: TGTGCCAGCAGACCGACTGCAACTAATGAAAAACTGTTTTTT.

V is TRBV4-1 and J is TRBJ1-5; no definite D call. CDR3 length: 16 amino acids. Trimming shortened V by 3 bases and J by 0 bases, and 12 bases separated the two germline ends. In germline, CDR1 is MGHRA, CDR2 YSYEKL. The CDR3 protein is CASSHVSANSNQPQHF. CDR3 sequence (DNA): TGCGCCAGCAGCCACGTCAGCGCTAATAGCAATCAGCCCCAGCATTTT.

The gene calls are TRBV6-1 and TRBJ1-4, with 7 bases that match TRBD1. The J segment lost 4 bases and the V segment lost 4 bases, leaving 6 bases of the junction unmatched. Looked up from germline, CDR1 is MNHNS and CDR2 is SASEGT. This CDR3 has 15 residues. The CDR3 DNA reads as TGTGCCAGCAGTGTACAATGGGACAGTAATGAAAAACTGTTTTTT. Amino acids: CASSVQWDSNEKLFF.

The chain joins TRBV19 to TRBJ2-3, with a weak D call TRBD2 (6 bases). CDR3 length: 13 residues. CDR1 and CDR2 from the germline V gene are LNHDA and SQIVND (reference sequence). The V and J ends lost 4 bases and 6 bases respectively, with 11 bases between them. DNA for the CDR3: TGTGCCAGTAGTAGCGGGATTGTGGATACGCAGTATTTT. It specifies CASSSGIVDTQYF. Complete variable domain (other parts from reference TRBV19 and TRBJ2-3): DGGITQSPKYLFRKEGQNVTLSCEQNLNHDAMYWYRQDPGQGLRLIYYSQIVNDFQKGDIAEGYSVSREKKESFPLTVTSAQKNPTAFYLCASSSGIVDTQYFGPGTRLTVL.

The chain joins TRBV7-2 to TRBJ2-3; TRBD2 is a possible D gene (7 bases). Trimming took 7 bases from V and 4 from J, leaving 15 bases between them. Per the germline V gene, CDR1 is SGHTA and CDR2 is FQGNSA. This CDR3 is 14 amino acids long. This CDR3 reads CASTHRGAADTQYF. The CDR3 bases are TGTGCCAGCACCCATCGGGGGGCTGCAGATACGCAGTATTTT.

The CDR3 sequence is CASSASGSTDTQYF. The CDR3 DNA reads TGTGCCAGCAGTGCTAGCGGGAGCACAGATACGCAGTATTTT. The rearrangement uses TRBV6-4 and TRBJ2-3; 8 bases fit TRBD2. J gave up 0 bases and V 4 bases, and 0 bases lay outside the gene matches. The CDR3 sequence is 14 residues long. Per the germline V gene, CDR1 is MRHNA and CDR2 is SNTAGT.

The gene calls are TRBV6-5 and TRBJ1-6; D is uncertain. Trimming removed 4 bases from V and 10 bases from J, with 11 bases in between. CDR1 is MNHEY, CDR2 SVGAGI, per germline. There are 13 residues in the CDR3. The CDR3 DNA follows: TGTGCCAGCAGTTTAGAGGGCGCCTCACCCCTCCACTTT. As protein: CASSLEGASPLHF.

The genes are TRBV5-6 and TRBJ1-2, with D possibly matching TRBD1 (5 bases). With 2 bases removed from V and 3 bases from J, the gap between germline ends came to 11 bases. Germline values: CDR1 SGHDT, CDR2 YYEEEE. The CDR3 is 14 residues long. The CDR3 coding sequence is TGTGCCAGCAGCTTCACAGGTACCTACTATGGCTACACCTTC. Translated: CASSFTGTYYGYTF.

The chain links TRBV19 to TRBJ2-5; 8 positions agree with TRBD2. The J call is doubtful: the DNA matches TRBJ2-7 better. Germline V gives CDR1 LNHDA, CDR2 SQIVND (reference sequence). The CDR3 is made up of 14 amino acids. The CDR3 DNA is TGTGCCAGTAGCCGGGGGGGCATCTCCTACGAGCAGTACTTC. The encoded protein is CASSRGGISYEQYF.

In this sample, this clone turned up once. The genes are TRBV21-1 and TRBJ2-6; TRBD2 was called by the table and not checked on the DNA. TRBV21-1 represents a pseudogene. The CDR3 runs 20 residues. CDR3 nucleotide sequence: TGTGCCAGCAGCAAAGCGCTGACTAGCGGGCAGTACTCTGGGGCCAACGTCCTGACTTTC. Translated, it gives CASSKALTSGQYSGANVLTF.

The chain employs TRBV18 and TRBJ1-1; 9 bases fit TRBD1. Germline CDR1 KGHSH, CDR2 LQKENI. The CDR3 sequence is 15 residues long. J gave up 1 base and V 3 bases, and 3 bases lay outside the gene matches. CDR3 in amino acids: CASSPGTGRNTEAFF. The CDR3 DNA follows: TGTGCCAGCTCACCGGGGACAGGGCGGAACACTGAAGCTTTCTTT.

The chain carries TRBV15 and TRBJ2-3; possibly TRBD2 for D (5 bases). The V end lost 1 base, the J end lost 9 bases, and 11 bases lay between the germline ends. CDR3 size: 13 residues. From germline, CDR1 is LNHNV and CDR2 YYDKDF (reference sequence). CDR3: CATSRVGLGTQYF. The CDR3 nucleotides are TGTGCCACCAGCAGAGTCGGACTTGGAACGCAGTATTTT.

V gene TRBV6-5 combines with J gene TRBJ2-7; TRBD1 matches at 7 bases. Germline values: CDR1 MNHEY, CDR2 SVGAGI. The CDR3 contains 14 residues. The J segment lost 9 bases and the V segment lost 5 bases, leaving 13 bases of the junction unmatched. The CDR3 protein is CASSEPLTGVGQYF. The CDR3 nucleotides are TGTGCCAGCAGTGAACCGCTAACAGGGGTAGGGCAGTACTTC.

This rearrangement joins TRBV6-1 to TRBJ2-1, with 8 bases that match TRBD2. The germline V gene encodes CDR1 MNHNS and CDR2 SASEGT. V was pared by 7 bases and J by 6 bases, with 11 bases of the junction left unmatched. CDR3 length equals 15 residues. This chain's CDR3 is CASKSRGLESNEQFF. Here the CDR3 DNA reads TGTGCCAGCAAGAGCCGGGGACTAGAATCCAATGAGCAGTTCTTC.

The chain employs TRBV11-2 and TRBJ1-1; perhaps TRBD1 as D (5 bases). Germline V CDR1 and CDR2: SGHAT, FQNNGV. This CDR3 contains 12 residues. The V end was cut by 1 base, the J end by 8 bases, with 8 bases between. The CDR3 loop reads CASSLAGGEAFF. CDR3 coding DNA: TGTGCCAGCAGCTTAGCTGGGGGGGAAGCTTTCTTT.

Here the CDR3 DNA reads TGTGCCAGCAGCTTGGGCTCAGGGGGGCCTTACGAGCAGTACTTC. Translation: CASSLGSGGPYEQYF. The chain links TRBV7-6 to TRBJ2-7; D might be TRBD1 (7 bases). V shed 3 bases and J shed 4 bases, with 16 bases lying between them. This CDR3 spans 15 amino acids. Germline assignment: CDR1 SGHVS and CDR2 FNYEAQ.

V usage is TRBV5-1 and J usage is TRBJ2-3; D may be TRBD1 (6 bases). Germline V lookup: CDR1 SGHRS, CDR2 YFSETQ. Deletions cut 0 bases from V and 3 bases from J, with 14 bases between. The CDR3 has 16 amino acids. This CDR3 reads CASSLGPGVATDTQYF. DNA for the CDR3: TGCGCCAGCAGCTTGGGACCAGGGGTGGCGACAGATACGCAGTATTTT.

The chain employs TRBV9 and TRBJ2-1; D not certain. With 0 bases removed from V and 1 base from J, the gap between germline ends came to 11 bases. Germline-derived CDR1 and CDR2 are SGDLS and YYNGEE. This CDR3 is built from 16 residues. The CDR3 coding sequence is TGTGCCAGCAGCGTAGGGTCACCACATTCCTACAATGAGCAGTTCTTC. Translating gives CASSVGSPHSYNEQFF.

The CDR3 DNA is TGCGCCAGCAGCCAAGTGGTTTATAGTCGCAGGGGGGATCCCGGGGAGCTGTTTTTT. Encoded protein: CASSQVVYSRRGDPGELFF. The gene calls are TRBV4-1 and TRBJ2-2, with TRBD1 as a possible D gene (7 bases). Germline-derived CDR1 and CDR2 are MGHRA and YSYEKL. V was shortened by 1 base and J by 6 bases, with 24 bases between the two germline ends. The CDR3 consists of 19 residues.

This clone has only one observation. The chain employs TRBV18 and TRBJ2-7, with TRBD2 as a possible D gene (5 bases). The CDR3 loop spans 12 amino acids. The ends were cut back, 3 bases at V and 6 bases at J, with 9 bases in the middle. In germline, CDR1 is KGHSH, CDR2 LQKENI. The CDR3 DNA sequence: TGTGCCAGCTCACCTTGGGGAGTCGAGCAGTACTTC. Translating gives CASSPWGVEQYF.

The gene calls are TRBV6-5 and TRBJ1-2; D is possibly TRBD1 (6 bases). The CDR3 is 14 residues long. Per germline, CDR1 MNHEY and CDR2 SVGAGI. Trimming removed 6 bases from V and 2 bases from J, with 13 bases in between. CDR3 in amino acids: CASRNRAPNYGYTF. In DNA form, the CDR3 reads TGTGCCAGCAGAAACAGGGCGCCCAACTATGGCTACACCTTC.

This clone was seen just once. V and J are TRBV5-1 and TRBJ2-5, with 11 bases aligning to TRBD2. The CDR3 sequence is 15 residues long. V shed 3 bases, J shed 4 bases, and the junction held 5 bases outside the gene matches. Germline V CDR1 and CDR2: SGHRS, YFSETQ. As DNA, the CDR3 is TGCGCCAGCAGCTGGACGGGACTAGCGGCAGAGACCCAGTACTTC. Translated: CASSWTGLAAETQYF.

This chain connects TRBV2 to TRBJ1-5, with a tentative D call TRBD1 (5 bases). The CDR3 runs 13 residues. Trimming left V 6 bases short and J 8 bases short, with 14 bases between. Germline assignment: CDR1 SNHLY and CDR2 FYNNEI. As DNA, the CDR3 is TGTGCCAGCAGCCCCGCCAGGGAGGAGCCCCAGCATTTT. Its protein is CASSPAREEPQHF.

The chain combines TRBV7-3 with TRBJ1-6, with TRBD1 matching 8 bases. This CDR3 is 14 amino acids long. The germline V gene has CDR1 SGHTA and CDR2 FQGTGA. J lost 9 bases, V lost 6 bases, and 7 bases had no gene match. The CDR3 reads CASSLQGGSSPLHF. CDR3 nucleotides: TGTGCCAGCAGTTTACAGGGGGGCAGTTCACCCCTCCACTTT.

The rearrangement joins TRBV2 to TRBJ1-5, with a possible D match to TRBD1 (6 bases). Germline CDR1 and CDR2: SNHLY and FYNNEI. V was clipped by 9 bases and J by 6 bases, with 9 bases between them. CDR3 length: 11 residues. The CDR3 coding sequence is TGTGCCAGTAGGGGGGGTCAGCCCCAGCATTTT. It specifies CASRGGQPQHF.